Reported below is one TCR beta chain. This specimen comes from a study of blood T cell repertoires in COVID-19. In the study overall: Samples taken during acute and convalescent COVID-19 were collected in the United States, Italy and Spain.

It was during active infection that Seattle patients were enrolled and then longitudinally followed. Trimming took off 4 bases at V and 0 bases at J, with 11 bases between the two ends. The length of the CDR3 is 14 residues. Germline V gene lookup returns CDR1 SGHRS and CDR2 YFSETQ. In the authors' workflow: Cell counts per sample came from amplifying reference gene primers. Measured with immunoSEQ multiplex PCR; TCRdb has only the in-frame clones, and not every one. Clonal size and the V and J genes are those of that table, whereas D and trimming came from the DNA. The sample includes 250,000 to 400,000 clones, about 91% seen only once; the top ten take 1.5% to 2%.

What was sequenced was peripheral blood. V gene TRBV5-1 combines with J gene TRBJ2-7; D may be TRBD1 (6 bases). The TCR originated in a woman in her twenties or thirties with COVID-19, enrolled during active disease. In DNA, the CDR3 is TGCGCCAGCAGCCCCAGGGGTCTCTCCTACGAGCAGTACTTC. It specifies CASSPRGLSYEQYF.